This T cell receptor (beta chain) was retrieved from a study of blood T cell repertoires in COVID-19. Study background: The United States, Italy and Spain provided the acute and convalescent COVID-19 samples.

Germline values: CDR1 LNHDA, CDR2 SQIVND (reference sequence). This CDR3 is 13 amino acids long. Trimming removed 6 bases from V and 2 bases from J; junction bases left unmatched: 3. Original analysis: Quantification of nucleated cells was approximated via reference gene primer amplification. TCRdb's copy holds only in-frame clones and misses some; the assay was immunoSEQ multiplex PCR. That table furnishes V, J and clone size, whereas the DNA furnished D and trimming. Of about 160,000 clones detected, 70% to 90% appear once; the ten largest clones hold 6.6%. Allocation to cohorts depended on clinical history reported by the participants. Cohort 3 recovered donors had two negative PCRs, clearance, or symptom resolution. Details on this clone: Different DNA sequences within this sample yield the same CDR3.

The receptor was derived from a woman aged 50 to 60 who had recovered from COVID-19. V and J are TRBV19 and TRBJ1-1, with 7 positions matching TRBD1. The sequencing sample was made of PBMCs or T cells enriched from blood (not recorded which). This chain's CDR3 is CASSRQGNTEAFF. CDR3 sequence (DNA): TGTGCCAGTAGCCGACAGGGAAACACTGAAGCTTTCTTT.